The entry that follows covers one T cell receptor (beta chain) sequence. This sample was taken from a study of CD8 T cells in ankylosing spondylitis. One entry per CDR3 protein results from TCRdb running MiXCR on the 5' RACE reads. Among some 180,000 distinct CDR3 sequences listed, 15% to 20% were seen once. Deletions cut 6 bases from V and 2 bases from J, with 8 bases between. The germline V gene encodes CDR1 MNHEY and CDR2 SMNVEV (reference sequence). This CDR3 region has 12 residues. The sample consisted of blood, either unsorted or a sorted T cell fraction (not recorded which). The rearrangement links TRBV27 to TRBJ2-7, with no clear D. The clonotype originates from a male donor aged 5-29 years with ankylosing spondylitis or in good health (not recorded which). DNA for the CDR3: TGTGCCAGCAGCCGTACCCCCTACGAGCAGTACTTC. Translated: CASSRTPYEQYF.